This passage covers 2 T cell receptor beta chains from one sample sequenced in a study of radiotherapy plus CTLA-4 blockade in lung cancer. This table comes from immunoSEQ multiplex PCR, and its TCRdb copy is limited to in-frame clones, with some not included. The data contain approximately 97,000 clones, 83% of them singletons. The sample in question was peripheral blood, obtained from a patient treated with radiotherapy plus ipilimumab. The source is a human donor with non-small cell lung cancer who had stable disease on radiotherapy plus ipilimumab.

V usage is TRBV7-8 and J usage is TRBJ1-1; D is undetermined. CDR1 SGHVS and CDR2 FQNEAQ come from the germline V gene. V was cut by 5 bases and J by 11 bases, with 24 bases left in between. CDR3 size: 15 residues. CDR3 sequence reads: CASSPGRAPSVVAFF. CDR3 nucleotide sequence: TGTGCCAGCAGCCCCGGGAGGGCACCCTCCGTGGTGGCTTTCTTT.

V gene TRBV14 combines with J gene TRBJ2-1; 12 nucleotides align to TRBD2. The V gene's germline CDR1 is SGHDN and CDR2 FVKESK. CDR3 length: 17 residues. The junction had 7 bases not matched to a gene; V was cut back by 0 bases and J by 7 bases. The CDR3 loop reads CASSQETSGRIENEQFF. The CDR3 nucleotides are TGTGCCAGCAGCCAAGAAACTAGCGGGAGGATAGAAAATGAGCAGTTCTTC.